Presented here are 25 T cell receptor beta chains from one specimen sequenced in a study of cytomegalovirus exposure and HLA in healthy donors. Both 60 Vbeta primers and 13 Jbeta primers went into the PCR. The data were produced by immunoSEQ multiplex PCR, yet TCRdb's version contains in-frame clones alone and is incomplete. The table lists some 87,000 clones, around two thirds of them singletons. The sequencing input was PBMCs. The receptors here all came from a woman in her twenties or thirties in good health and CMV-seropositive.

V and J are TRBV5-1 and TRBJ2-1, with D tentatively TRBD2 (7 bases). This CDR3 is built from 15 residues. Looked up from germline, CDR1 is SGHRS and CDR2 is YFSETQ. Trimming shortened V by 7 bases and J by 5 bases, and 19 bases separated the two germline ends. The CDR3 sequence: CASSIRGGEHNEQFF. DNA of the CDR3: TGCGCCAGCTCCATTAGGGGGGGGGAACACAATGAGCAGTTCTTC.

J is TRBJ1-5 and V is TRBV6-1; D is undetermined. V was clipped by 2 bases and J by 0 bases, with 17 bases between them. Per germline, CDR1 MNHNS and CDR2 SASEGT. The CDR3 spans 18 residues. The CDR3 spells CASSEIPGNPYSNQPQHF. The DNA for the CDR3 is TGTGCCAGCAGTGAAATACCCGGGAACCCATATAGCAATCAGCCCCAGCATTTT.

This clone occurred once. The chain carries TRBV7-3 and TRBJ2-3; TRBD2 might be the D (6 bases). Deletions cut 5 bases from V and 0 bases from J, with 18 bases between. Germline loops: CDR1 SGHTA, CDR2 FQGTGA. The CDR3 has 17 residues. CDR3 sequence: CASSPEAAGQSTDTQYF. For the CDR3, the DNA is TGTGCCAGCAGCCCCGAGGCGGCGGGGCAAAGCACAGATACGCAGTATTTT.

This clone has only a few counts. The chain couples TRBV19 to TRBJ2-7; a possible D gene is TRBD1 (6 bases). This CDR3 comprises 15 residues. V was clipped by 2 bases and J by 2 bases, with 13 bases between them. Germline CDR1 LNHDA, CDR2 SQIVND (reference sequence). CDR3 sequence: CASSIRAGAAYEQYF. The CDR3 nucleotides read TGTGCCAGTAGTATAAGAGCAGGGGCCGCCTACGAGCAGTACTTC.

This chain uses TRBV4-2 with TRBJ2-3; TRBD2 matches 9 bases. Germline loops: CDR1 LGHNA, CDR2 YNFKEQ. Trimming cost V 0 bases and J 4 bases; bases outside gene matches: 5. CDR3 size: 16 residues. CDR3 loop: CASSQEGGGAADTQYF. The CDR3, as DNA: TGTGCCAGCAGCCAAGAGGGCGGGGGGGCGGCAGATACGCAGTATTTT.

The count of this clone is one. The genes are TRBV4-2 and TRBJ2-3; possibly TRBD2 for D (6 bases). The V and J ends lost 0 bases and 3 bases respectively, with 13 bases between them. Germline CDR1 is LGHNA and CDR2 is YNFKEQ. This CDR3 has 16 amino acids. The CDR3 spells CASSQEGLARTDTQYF. The CDR3 DNA is TGTGCCAGCAGCCAAGAAGGGCTAGCGAGAACAGATACGCAGTATTTT.

The chain has TRBV4-1 and TRBJ2-6; 8 nucleotides align to TRBD2. V lost 3 bases and J lost 1; bases outside the gene matches: 14. This CDR3 contains 20 residues. Germline lookup yields CDR1 MGHRA and CDR2 YSYEKL. CDR3 residues: CASSHQVMAGTRSGANVLTF. In nucleotides, the CDR3 is TGCGCCAGCAGCCACCAGGTGATGGCAGGGACTAGATCTGGGGCCAACGTCCTGACTTTC.

The V and J genes are TRBV6-5 and TRBJ2-5; tentative D call: TRBD2 (6 bases). Deletions cut 4 bases from V and 4 bases from J, with 10 bases between. From germline, CDR1 is MNHEY and CDR2 SVGAGI. The CDR3 covers 13 residues. The CDR3 nucleotides read TGTGCCAGCAGTTTACTGGGGGGAGAGACCCAGTACTTC. Its translation is CASSLLGGETQYF.

V gene TRBV10-3 combines with J gene TRBJ2-2, with D possibly matching TRBD2 (6 bases). CDR1 ENHRY and CDR2 SYGVKD come from the germline V gene. Trimming stripped 2 bases from V and 2 bases from J, with 15 bases between. This CDR3 contains 17 residues. The CDR3 coding sequence is TGTGCCATCAGTGAGGTTGGCGGGACGGCAAACACCGGGGAGCTGTTTTTT. Its translation is CAISEVGGTANTGELFF.

The rearrangement joins TRBV11-2 to TRBJ2-7; the match to TRBD1 covers 8 bases. The CDR3 totals 16 residues. Germline lookup yields CDR1 SGHAT and CDR2 FQNNGV. Losses at the gene ends were 4 bases for V and 3 bases for J; bases not matched to a gene: 11. The CDR3 bases are TGTGCCAGCAGCTCGGGGACAGGACAAAGAAACTACGAGCAGTACTTC. Its protein is CASSSGTGQRNYEQYF.

The chain is built from TRBV11-3 and TRBJ1-1; weak D call: TRBD1 (6 bases). The germline gives CDR1 SGHNT, CDR2 YENEEA. This CDR3 is 15 amino acids long. Trimming removed 5 bases at V and 0 bases at J, with 13 bases between. This chain's CDR3 is CASSTRQALNTEAFF. Written as DNA, the CDR3 is TGTGCCAGCAGCACCCGACAGGCCCTGAACACTGAAGCTTTCTTT.

The rearrangement joins TRBV10-1 to TRBJ2-1; D is possibly TRBD1 (6 bases). Per the germline V gene, CDR1 is WNHNN and CDR2 is SYGVQD (reference sequence). The CDR3 spans 14 residues. Trimming cost V 4 bases and J 6 bases, with 13 bases left between them. The CDR3 protein is CASSGRQVPNEQFF. The CDR3 DNA reads TGCGCCAGCAGTGGGAGACAGGTCCCCAATGAGCAGTTCTTC.

Here the CDR3 reads CASSLPSSSYEQYF. Here the CDR3 DNA reads TGTGCCAGCAGCTTACCCTCTAGCTCCTACGAGCAGTACTTC. The V and J genes are TRBV7-2 and TRBJ2-7; no definite D call. The length of the CDR3 is 14 residues. Germline values: CDR1 SGHTA, CDR2 FQGNSA. Trimming removed 2 bases from V and 0 bases from J, with 8 bases in between.

This sequence joins TRBV4-1 and TRBJ1-3; D is perhaps TRBD1 (5 bases). Germline-derived CDR1 and CDR2 are MGHRA and YSYEKL. With 4 bases removed from V and 3 bases from J, the gap between germline ends came to 10 bases. This CDR3 spans 14 amino acids. CDR3 in DNA: TGCGCCAGCAGCCTACAGGACCGTGGAAACACCATATATTTT. Translation: CASSLQDRGNTIYF.

The V and J genes are TRBV28 and TRBJ1-1; no clear D gene. The germline V and J ends were trimmed by 6 bases and 5 bases, with 10 bases remaining between them. Germline assignment: CDR1 MDHEN and CDR2 SYDVKM. The CDR3 length is 12 residues. The CDR3 loop reads CASSPSLTEAFF. CDR3 DNA: TGTGCCAGCAGCCCGTCCTTGACTGAAGCTTTCTTT. Variable domain in full (rest from reference TRBV28 and TRBJ1-1): DVKVTQSSRYLVKRTGEKVFLECVQDMDHENMFWYRQDPGLGLRLIYFSYDVKMKEKGDIPEGYSVSREKKERFSLILESASTNQTSMYLCASSPSLTEAFFGQGTRLTVV.

This clone was counted once. J is TRBJ2-7 and V is TRBV29-1; a possible D gene is TRBD2 (6 bases). Germline CDR1 and CDR2: SQVTM and ANQGSEA. This CDR3 is built from 13 residues. V was shortened by 5 bases and J by 7 bases, with 18 bases between the two germline ends. The CDR3 here is CSVFKGFGGEQYF. In DNA form, the CDR3 reads TGCAGCGTTTTTAAGGGGTTCGGGGGAGAGCAGTACTTC.

This chain joins TRBV30 and TRBJ2-1; 7 bases are shared with TRBD2. The germline gives CDR1 GTSNPN, CDR2 SVGIG (reference sequence). V dropped 2 bases and J dropped 4; count of bases not matched to a gene: 2. The CDR3 consists of 13 residues. CDR3: CAWSSGVYNEQFF. In DNA, the CDR3 is TGTGCCTGGAGTAGCGGGGTATACAATGAGCAGTTCTTC. The variable domain in full, with the rest retrieved from reference TRBV30 and TRBJ2-1, is SQTIHQWPATLVQPVGSPLSLECTVEGTSNPNLYWYRQAAGRGLQLLFYSVGIGQISSEVPQNLSASRPQDRQFILSSKKLLLSDSGFYLCAWSSGVYNEQFFGPGTRLTVL.

V and J are TRBV11-2 and TRBJ2-1; 13 bases line up with TRBD2. J gave up 12 bases and V 3 bases, and 11 bases lay outside the gene matches. CDR1 is SGHAT, CDR2 FQNNGV, per germline. The CDR3 spans 16 residues. The CDR3 sequence: CASSFLGTSGAGTQFF. The CDR3 coding sequence is TGTGCCAGCAGCTTCCTTGGGACTAGCGGGGCAGGAACGCAGTTCTTC.

For the CDR3, the DNA is TGTGCCAGCGCCCGGGACAGGGTGGGTGGCTACACCTTC. It yields the protein CASARDRVGGYTF. The chain has TRBV6-5 and TRBJ1-2, with 9 bases matching TRBD1. The CDR3 consists of 13 residues. The trim removed 8 bases at V and 7 bases at J, leaving 8 bases unmatched. The germline CDR1 and CDR2 sequences are MNHEY and SVGAGI.

This clone was found a few times. The V gene is TRBV7-2, the J gene TRBJ1-1, with TRBD1 as a possible D gene (6 bases). Trimming stripped 5 bases from V and 0 bases from J, with 13 bases between. Per the germline V gene, CDR1 is SGHTA and CDR2 is FQGNSA. The CDR3 spans 15 residues. CDR3 residues: CASSPPTGVNTEAFF. The CDR3 DNA sequence: TGTGCCAGCAGCCCACCGACAGGAGTGAACACTGAAGCTTTCTTT.

The chain has TRBV5-1 and TRBJ1-6; 7 bases are shared with TRBD1. There are 16 residues in the CDR3. V was clipped by 0 bases and J by 4 bases; unmatched bases: 4. The V gene's germline CDR1 is SGHRS and CDR2 YFSETQ. Written as DNA, the CDR3 is TGCGCCAGCAGCTTGGCCTTGGGACAGTATAATTCACCCCTCCACTTT. Protein product: CASSLALGQYNSPLHF.

V usage is TRBV30 and J usage is TRBJ1-6; D ambiguous. V gave up 4 bases and J gave up 5 bases, with 12 bases separating them. This CDR3 has 14 residues. Looked up from germline, CDR1 is GTSNPN and CDR2 is SVGIG (reference sequence). The CDR3 region has the DNA TGTGCCTGGATATCACGCAGTAATAATTCACCCCTCCACTTT. Its protein product is CAWISRSNNSPLHF. Looking up the rest from reference TRBV30 and TRBJ1-6 gives the full variable domain: SQTIHQWPATLVQPVGSPLSLECTVEGTSNPNLYWYRQAAGRGLQLLFYSVGIGQISSEVPQNLSASRPQDRQFILSSKKLLLSDSGFYLCAWISRSNNSPLHFGNGTRLTVT.

The chain links TRBV10-3 to TRBJ1-2; perhaps TRBD1 as D (5 bases). This CDR3 is built from 13 residues. Germline V gene data show CDR1 as ENHRY and CDR2 as SYGVKD. The V end lost 3 bases, the J end lost 7 bases, and 12 bases lay between the germline ends. DNA of the CDR3: TGTGCCATCAGTGAAGCAGGGTTGGTTGGCTACACCTTC. Protein: CAISEAGLVGYTF.

The genes are TRBV11-2 and TRBJ1-4, with D unresolved. The CDR3 is made up of 13 amino acids. Looked up from germline, CDR1 is SGHAT and CDR2 is FQNNGV. V lost 3 bases and J lost 2, with 4 bases in between. The CDR3 is CASSFQTNEKLFF. The CDR3 DNA reads as TGTGCCAGCAGCTTTCAGACTAATGAAAAACTGTTTTTT. The whole variable domain, filled in from reference TRBV11-2 and TRBJ1-4, reads EAGVAQSPRYKIIEKRQSVAFWCNPISGHATLYWYQQILGQGPKLLIQFQNNGVVDDSQLPKDRFSAERLKGVDSTLKIQPAKLEDSAVYLCASSFQTNEKLFFGSGTQLSVL.

This rearrangement joins TRBV5-1 to TRBJ1-1; 7 positions match TRBD1. The CDR3 is made up of 14 amino acids. CDR1 is SGHRS, CDR2 YFSETQ, per germline. Trimming at V came to 3 bases and at J to 1 base, leaving 3 bases not matched to a gene. The CDR3 coding sequence is TGCGCCAGCAGCTCCCGGGACAGGAACACTGAAGCTTTCTTT. Its protein product is CASSSRDRNTEAFF.